The rows below give T cell receptor beta chains drawn from one sample of a study of blood T cell repertoires in COVID-19. Some clones are missing from TCRdb's copy, which holds only in-frame ones; the method was immunoSEQ multiplex PCR. Of around 280,000 clones in the sample, around 90% were seen once. The sample was PBMCs or T cells enriched from blood (not recorded which). The receptors originated from a woman aged 40 to 49 who had recovered from COVID-19. Each CDR3 is given with its conserved first and last residue. The order of the fields is V gene, clone size, D gene, J gene, CDR3 protein, CDR3 DNA. The D gene is left open where the match is weak. Part of the rows lack a size; the others show once, few, many or a class for expanded clones.

V gene: TRBV5-6
clone size: few
D gene: TRBD1
J gene: TRBJ1-2
CDR3 protein: CASSLGSARGNGYTF
CDR3 DNA: TGTGCCAGCAGCTTGGGCTCAGCCAGGGGGAATGGCTACACCTTC

V gene: TRBV7-9
clone size: .
D gene: TRBD2
J gene: TRBJ2-7
CDR3 protein: CASSGWEGSEQYF
CDR3 DNA: TGTGCCAGCAGCGGTTGGGAGGGTTCCGAGCAGTACTTC

V gene: TRBV7-9
clone size: .
D gene: .
J gene: TRBJ1-6
CDR3 protein: CASSPVDNHSPLHF
CDR3 DNA: TGTGCCAGCAGCCCTGTAGACAACCATTCACCCCTCCACTTT

V gene: TRBV9
clone size: .
D gene: TRBD1
J gene: TRBJ1-6
CDR3 protein: CASSPRGDSNSPLHF
CDR3 DNA: TGTGCCAGCAGCCCCAGAGGGGACAGTAATTCACCCCTCCACTTT

V gene: TRBV11-2
clone size: .
D gene: .
J gene: TRBJ2-1
CDR3 protein: CASSFIISSNSYNEQFF
CDR3 DNA: TGTGCCAGCAGCTTTATAATTAGCTCCAACTCCTACAATGAGCAGTTCTTC

V gene: TRBV7-6
clone size: few
D gene: .
J gene: TRBJ1-2
CDR3 protein: CASSMQGNYGYTF
CDR3 DNA: TGTGCCAGCAGCATGCAGGGGAACTATGGCTACACCTTC

V gene: TRBV6-5
clone size: .
D gene: .
J gene: TRBJ1-4
CDR3 protein: CASSYFGQGEKLFF
CDR3 DNA: TGTGCCAGCAGTTACTTCGGGCAGGGTGAAAAACTGTTTTTT

V gene: TRBV18
clone size: .
D gene: TRBD2
J gene: TRBJ2-5
CDR3 protein: CASSPARGRGETQYF
CDR3 DNA: TGTGCCAGCTCACCAGCTCGGGGGAGGGGAGAGACCCAGTACTTC

V gene: TRBV19
clone size: .
D gene: .
J gene: TRBJ1-6
CDR3 protein: CASSIGQNSPLHF
CDR3 DNA: TGTGCCAGTAGTATAGGACAGAATTCACCCCTCCACTTT

V gene: TRBV18
clone size: .
D gene: TRBD2
J gene: TRBJ2-1
CDR3 protein: CASSLRQLAGVTFNEQFF
CDR3 DNA: TGTGCCAGCTCACTAAGACAACTAGCGGGAGTCACCTTCAATGAGCAGTTCTTC

V gene: TRBV27
clone size: .
D gene: TRBD2
J gene: TRBJ2-7
CDR3 protein: CASSRRGLAGGSPEQYF
CDR3 DNA: TGTGCCAGCAGTCGACGGGGACTAGCGGGAGGGTCCCCCGAGCAGTACTTC

V gene: TRBV28
clone size: .
D gene: TRBD1
J gene: TRBJ2-1
CDR3 protein: CASRTGQGSYNEQFF
CDR3 DNA: TGTGCCAGCAGGACAGGACAGGGCTCCTACAATGAGCAGTTCTTC

V gene: TRBV5-1
clone size: .
D gene: TRBD1
J gene: TRBJ2-1
CDR3 protein: CASSSGTATYNEQFF
CDR3 DNA: TGCGCCAGCAGCTCAGGGACAGCCACCTACAATGAGCAGTTCTTC

V gene: TRBV5-6
clone size: .
D gene: .
J gene: TRBJ2-1
CDR3 protein: CASSLGVRRAVYNEQFF
CDR3 DNA: TGTGCCAGCAGCTTGGGGGTCCGGCGGGCGGTCTACAATGAGCAGTTCTTC

V gene: TRBV29-1
clone size: .
D gene: TRBD1
J gene: TRBJ1-1
CDR3 protein: CSVGDSEAFF
CDR3 DNA: TGCAGCGTCGGGGACAGTGAAGCTTTCTTT

V gene: TRBV27
clone size: .
D gene: .
J gene: TRBJ1-2
CDR3 protein: CASSFSGVPNYGYTF
CDR3 DNA: TGTGCCAGCAGTTTCTCAGGGGTTCCTAACTATGGCTACACCTTC

V gene: TRBV28
clone size: once
D gene: TRBD1
J gene: TRBJ1-3
CDR3 protein: CASSLFDRVDTIYF
CDR3 DNA: TGTGCCAGCAGTTTATTCGACAGGGTGGACACCATATATTTT

V gene: TRBV5-1
clone size: .
D gene: .
J gene: TRBJ1-1
CDR3 protein: CASRLAGRTEAFF
CDR3 DNA: TGCGCCAGCAGGCTGGCGGGCAGGACTGAAGCTTTCTTT

V gene: TRBV6-4
clone size: .
D gene: TRBD2
J gene: TRBJ2-3
CDR3 protein: CASSNSGRNTDTQYF
CDR3 DNA: TGTGCCAGCAGTAATAGCGGGAGGAACACAGATACGCAGTATTTT

V gene: TRBV7-2
clone size: .
D gene: .
J gene: TRBJ1-5
CDR3 protein: CASSLAGGQPQHF
CDR3 DNA: TGTGCCAGCAGCTTAGCGGGGGGGCAGCCCCAGCATTTT

V gene: TRBV7-9
clone size: .
D gene: TRBD2
J gene: TRBJ2-5
CDR3 protein: CASSSRGGRAVETQYF
CDR3 DNA: TGTGCCAGCAGCTCCAGAGGCGGGAGGGCCGTGGAGACCCAGTACTTC

V gene: TRBV2
clone size: once
D gene: TRBD2
J gene: TRBJ2-1
CDR3 protein: CASRGHISGYSYNEQFF
CDR3 DNA: TGTGCCAGCAGGGGGCATATTAGCGGGTACTCCTACAATGAGCAGTTCTTC

V gene: TRBV6-5
clone size: .
D gene: TRBD1
J gene: TRBJ1-1
CDR3 protein: CASSPRTGNTEAFF
CDR3 DNA: TGTGCCAGCAGTCCCAGGACAGGGAACACTGAAGCTTTCTTT